The entry that follows covers one T cell receptor beta chain sequence. The antigen remains unidentified. The V end was cut by 7 bases, the J end by 2 bases, with 14 bases between. Germline V gene sequence: CDR1 SQVTM, CDR2 ANQGSEA. This CDR3 spans 14 amino acids. This record comes from a study of blood T cells in healthy people across ages. Peripheral blood samples of 7.5 to 10 milliliters were drawn from each donor. Whenever a sample was processed, at least 7 million PBMCs were isolated. The study, taken as a whole, reports: With age, beta diversity per million T cells declined roughly linearly, significantly by 40.

A second PCR, run for roughly 6 to 11 cycles, used a sample-barcoded 5' primer plus a J-beta primer mix. A 12-random-nucleotide template-switch adaptor tagged each cDNA molecule. MiXCR, applied by TCRdb to the 5' RACE reads, yields one record per CDR3 protein. The sample yields 700,000 or so distinct CDR3 sequences, around a fifth seen once. Sequenced input: blood. This rearrangement joins TRBV29-1 to TRBJ1-4; tentatively, D is TRBD1 (5 bases). The TCR originated in a man in his 70s in good health. The CDR3 loop is CSASQGATNEKLFF. In DNA form, the CDR3 reads TGCAGCGCTTCCCAGGGTGCGACTAATGAAAAACTGTTTTTT. Drawing the rest from reference TRBV29-1 and TRBJ1-4, the complete variable domain is SAVISQKPSRDICQRGTSLTIQCQVDSQVTMMFWYRQQPGQSLTLIATANQGSEATYESGFVIDKFPISRPNLTFSTLTVSNMSPEDSSIYLCSASQGATNEKLFFGSGTQLSVL.